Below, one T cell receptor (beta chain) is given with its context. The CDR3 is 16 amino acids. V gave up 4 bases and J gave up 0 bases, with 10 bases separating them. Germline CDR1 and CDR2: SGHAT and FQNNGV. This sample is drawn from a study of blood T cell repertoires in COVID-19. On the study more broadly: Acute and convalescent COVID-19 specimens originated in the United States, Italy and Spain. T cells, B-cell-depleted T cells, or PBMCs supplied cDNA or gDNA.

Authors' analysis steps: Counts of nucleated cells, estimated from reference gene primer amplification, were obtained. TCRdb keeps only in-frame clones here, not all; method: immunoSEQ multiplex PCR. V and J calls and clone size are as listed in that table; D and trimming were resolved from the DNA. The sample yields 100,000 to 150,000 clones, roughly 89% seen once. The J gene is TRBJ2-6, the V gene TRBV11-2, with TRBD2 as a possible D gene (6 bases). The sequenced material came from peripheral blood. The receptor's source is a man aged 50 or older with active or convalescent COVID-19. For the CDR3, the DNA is TGTGCCAGCAGCTACACCGGGGGCTCTGGGGCCAACGTCCTGACTTTC. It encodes CASSYTGGSGANVLTF.